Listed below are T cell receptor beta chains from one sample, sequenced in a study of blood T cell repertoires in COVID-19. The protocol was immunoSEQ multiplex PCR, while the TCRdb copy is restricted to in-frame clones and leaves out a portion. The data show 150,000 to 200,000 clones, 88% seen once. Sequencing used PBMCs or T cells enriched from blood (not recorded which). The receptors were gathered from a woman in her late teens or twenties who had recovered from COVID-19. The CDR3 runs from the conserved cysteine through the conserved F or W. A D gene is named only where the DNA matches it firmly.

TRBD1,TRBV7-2,CASSLTGTGGWNEQFF
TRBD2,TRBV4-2,CASSQEGGGAYNEQFF
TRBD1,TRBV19,CASRTQGANQPQHF
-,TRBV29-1,CSAGQGFGSGNTIYF
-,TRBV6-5,CASSYGGRANYGYTF
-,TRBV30,CAWSLSVYEQYF
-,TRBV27,CASSFRRGNYEQYF
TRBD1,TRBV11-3,CASSAPGQGATDTQYF
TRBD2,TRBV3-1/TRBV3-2,CASSELAGTDTQYF
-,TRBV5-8,CASSLVVQTNEQFF
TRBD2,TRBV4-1,CASSQEGTSGYNEQFF
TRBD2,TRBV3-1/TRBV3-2,CASSQGGGRDFEQYF
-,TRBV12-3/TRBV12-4,CASSQGPDTQYF
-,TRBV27,CATSLLGRSTEAFF
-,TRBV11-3,CASSLRLMAGGPIAQETQYF
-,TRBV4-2,CASSQEGSAYNEQFF
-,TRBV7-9,CASSLAPSRGEQYF
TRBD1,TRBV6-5,CASSPDRGGTGELFF
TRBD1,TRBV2,CASSVGTGHGYTF
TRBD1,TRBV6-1,CASSVQQGVVGETQYF
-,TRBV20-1,CSASRAGEETGELFF
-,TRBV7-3,CASSLQGLGGYTF